What follows describes a single T cell receptor (beta chain). As yet, its antigen is unknown. Germline V gene lookup returns CDR1 MNHEY and CDR2 SVGEGT. Trimming stripped 0 bases from V and 9 bases from J, with 12 bases between. The CDR3 contains 14 residues. These data belong to a study of T cell repertoires in cytomegalovirus infection. From the reads, TCRdb called clonotypes with MiXCR, one entry per CDR3 protein. The sample holds some 920,000 distinct CDR3 sequences, roughly 30% seen once. The TCR originated in a human donor in good health (CMV status not recorded). Some clones in this sample may be carry-over from other donors' samples. This chain joins TRBV6-2 or TRBV6-3 and TRBJ2-1; D remains unclear. Here the sequenced sample was cultured CD8+ T cells from PBMCs, taken from culture after CMV antigen stimulation. CDR3 nucleotides: TGTGCCAGCAGTTACTCGGAGCTTGGTGGTGAGCAGTTCTTC. Translation gives CASSYSELGGEQFF.